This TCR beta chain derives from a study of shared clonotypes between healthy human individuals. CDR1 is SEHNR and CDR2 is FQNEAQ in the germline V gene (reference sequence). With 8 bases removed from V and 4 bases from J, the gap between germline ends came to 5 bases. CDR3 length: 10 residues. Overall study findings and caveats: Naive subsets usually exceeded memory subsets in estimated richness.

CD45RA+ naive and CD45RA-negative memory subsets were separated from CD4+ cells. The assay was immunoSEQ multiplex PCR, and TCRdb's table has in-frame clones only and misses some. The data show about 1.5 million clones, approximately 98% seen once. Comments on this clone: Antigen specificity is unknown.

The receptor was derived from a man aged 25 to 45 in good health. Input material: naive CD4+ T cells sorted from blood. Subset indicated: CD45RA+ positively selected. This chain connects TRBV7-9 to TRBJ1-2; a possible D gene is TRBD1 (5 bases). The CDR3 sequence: CASQGYGYTF. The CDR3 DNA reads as TGTGCCAGCCAGGGCTATGGCTACACCTTC.